Shown below are 9 T cell receptor beta chains from a single sample sequenced in a study of CD8+ T cells in alopecia areata (dated by TCRdb to the late 2010s). This specimen's time point label, interpreted: 24 weeks on oral tofacitinib. The treatment or condition tag for this specimen amounts to: oral pan-JAK inhibitor, 5-10 mg twice daily. The method was the immunoSEQ multiplex PCR assay. RNA was extracted from all samples and reverse transcribed into cDNA as template for TCR sequencing. Entries here come from immuneACCESS through TCRdb and include only in-frame sequences with V and J called. Some clones fail to appear in such tables; in the studies checked, an unresolved V gene covers under half of the shortfall, and the cause of the remainder is unknown. The sample data list 150,000 to 200,000 clones, and roughly 53% of these were observed just once. Around an eighth of the sample comes from the top ten.

Material: CD8+ T cells sorted from blood, obtained at week 24, from a patient treated with tofacitinib. The source is a human donor with alopecia areata.

This clone was detected a few times. This sequence joins TRBV29-1 and TRBJ2-3; D tentatively fits TRBD1 or TRBD2 (5 bases each). With 3 bases removed from V and 2 bases from J, the gap between germline ends came to 21 bases. In germline, CDR1 is SQVTM, CDR2 ANQGSEA. The CDR3 is 17 residues long. The CDR3 loop is CSVEIVRGRVHTDTQYF. The CDR3 DNA follows: TGCAGCGTTGAGATCGTTCGGGGCAGAGTGCACACAGATACGCAGTATTTT.

V is TRBV29-1 and J is TRBJ1-2, with a possible D match to TRBD1 (5 bases). The CDR3 runs 11 residues. Per the germline V gene, CDR1 is SQVTM and CDR2 is ANQGSEA. Trimming took 7 bases from V and 6 from J, leaving 12 bases between them. In DNA form, the CDR3 reads TGCAGCGGTGTAGGGGAAAATGGCTACACCTTC. Amino acid sequence: CSGVGENGYTF.

The J gene is TRBJ2-7, the V gene TRBV18, with no clear D. The V gene's germline CDR1 is KGHSH and CDR2 LQKENI. Trimming shortened V by 3 bases and J by 3 bases, and 12 bases separated the two germline ends. The CDR3 is 14 residues long. The CDR3 DNA follows: TGTGCCAGCTCACCGACACCTGACGGCTACGAGCAGTACTTC. Translation gives CASSPTPDGYEQYF.

The chain recombines TRBV2 with TRBJ2-7; D ambiguous. The CDR3 runs 13 residues. Per germline, CDR1 SNHLY and CDR2 FYNNEI. V lost 4 bases, J lost 0 bases, and 7 bases lay in between. This CDR3 is CASSVSDSYEQYF. In DNA form, the CDR3 reads TGTGCCAGCAGTGTCTCGGACTCCTACGAGCAGTACTTC.

The chain has TRBV9 and TRBJ1-4; TRBD1 is a possible D gene (5 bases). The V gene's germline CDR1 is SGDLS and CDR2 YYNGEE. Trimming removed 2 bases from V and 10 bases from J, with 12 bases in between. CDR3 length: 13 residues. The CDR3 reads CASSVGGDGKLFF. CDR3 nucleotide sequence: TGTGCCAGCAGCGTTGGAGGGGATGGAAAACTGTTTTTT. The whole variable domain, filled in from reference TRBV9 and TRBJ1-4, reads DSGVTQTPKHLITATGQRVTLRCSPRSGDLSVYWYQQSLDQGLQFLIQYYNGEERAKGNILERFSAQQFPDLHSELNLSSLELGDSALYFCASSVGGDGKLFFGSGTQLSVL.

J is TRBJ1-6 and V is TRBV9; maybe TRBD1 (5 bases). CDR1 is SGDLS and CDR2 is YYNGEE in the germline V gene. The CDR3 has 16 residues. Trimming took off 0 bases at V and 7 bases at J, with 14 bases between the two ends. CDR3 bases: TGTGCCAGCAGCGTAGATGGGACCTCGGGGAATTCACCCCTCCACTTT. It translates to CASSVDGTSGNSPLHF.

The chain combines TRBV4-1 with TRBJ1-6, with 9 bases that match TRBD1. V gave up 4 bases and J gave up 4 bases; unmatched junction bases: 5. The germline V gene has CDR1 MGHRA and CDR2 YSYEKL. The CDR3 spans 16 residues. CDR3 sequence (DNA): TGCGCCAGCAGCCCCGATGGACAGGGGTATAATTCACCCCTCCACTTT. Its translation is CASSPDGQGYNSPLHF.

This clone has only a few counts. The chain combines TRBV7-9 with TRBJ2-5, with D perhaps matching TRBD1 or TRBD2 (6 bases each). The ends were cut back, 3 bases at V and 1 base at J, with 18 bases in the middle. The germline V gene has CDR1 SEHNR and CDR2 FQNEAQ (reference sequence). This CDR3 is 17 amino acids long. CDR3 DNA sequence: TGTGCCAGCAGCTTGGAAGCCCGGTCGGGGGCCCAAGAGACCCAGTACTTC. Its translation is CASSLEARSGAQETQYF.

The gene calls are TRBV7-9 and TRBJ2-2; 7 bases are a match to TRBD1. V was clipped by 5 bases and J by 3 bases; unmatched bases: 3. Per the germline V gene, CDR1 is SEHNR and CDR2 is FQNEAQ (reference sequence). This CDR3 spans 14 amino acids. CDR3 region: CASSRTGDTGELFF. As DNA, the CDR3 is TGTGCCAGCAGCCGGACAGGTGACACCGGGGAGCTGTTTTTT.